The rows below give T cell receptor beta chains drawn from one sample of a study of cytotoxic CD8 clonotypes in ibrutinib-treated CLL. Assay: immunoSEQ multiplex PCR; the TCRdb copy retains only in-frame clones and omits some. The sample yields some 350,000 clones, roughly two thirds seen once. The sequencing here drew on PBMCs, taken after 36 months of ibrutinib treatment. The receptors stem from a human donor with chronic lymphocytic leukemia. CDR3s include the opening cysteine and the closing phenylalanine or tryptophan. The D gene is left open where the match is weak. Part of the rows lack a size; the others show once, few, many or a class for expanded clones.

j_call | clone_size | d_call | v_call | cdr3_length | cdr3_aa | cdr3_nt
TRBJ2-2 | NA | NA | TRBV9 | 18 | CARSAGGWGPPNTGELFF | TGTGCCCGCAGCGCCGGGGGGTGGGGGCCCCCAAACACCGGGGAGCTGTTTTTT
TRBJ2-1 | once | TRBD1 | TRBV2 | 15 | CASRNGTGSYNEQFF | TGTGCCAGCAGAAACGGGACAGGGTCCTACAATGAGCAGTTCTTC
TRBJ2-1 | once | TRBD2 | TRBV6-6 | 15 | CASRHPGLGYNEQFF | TGTGCCAGCAGGCACCCGGGACTAGGATACAATGAGCAGTTCTTC
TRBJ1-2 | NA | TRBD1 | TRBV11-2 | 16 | CASSLTGQGARYGYTF | TGTGCCAGCAGCTTAACCGGACAGGGGGCGCGATATGGCTACACCTTC
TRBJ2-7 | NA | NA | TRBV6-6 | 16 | CASSYSIPGGPSEQYF | TGTGCCAGCAGTTACTCGATTCCAGGGGGGCCGTCCGAGCAGTACTTC
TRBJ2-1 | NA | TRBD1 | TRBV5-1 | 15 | CASSSQGAFYNEQFF | TGCGCCAGCAGCTCCCAGGGGGCTTTCTACAATGAGCAGTTCTTC
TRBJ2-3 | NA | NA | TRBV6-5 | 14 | CASSYNLPTDTQYF | TGTGCCAGCAGTTATAATCTGCCCACAGATACGCAGTATTTT
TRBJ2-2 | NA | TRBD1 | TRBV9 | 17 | CASSLNRDRANTGELFF | TGTGCCAGCAGCCTCAACCGGGACAGGGCGAACACCGGGGAGCTGTTTTTT
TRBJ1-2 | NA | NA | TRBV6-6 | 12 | CAGAGNNYGYTF | TGTGCCGGCGCCGGCAATAACTATGGCTACACCTTC
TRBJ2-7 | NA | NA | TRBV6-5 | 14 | CASSSGNIAYEQYF | TGTGCCAGCAGTTCCGGGAATATAGCCTACGAGCAGTACTTC
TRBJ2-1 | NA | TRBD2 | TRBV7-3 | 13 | CASSYSGSDEQFF | TGTGCCAGCAGCTATAGCGGGAGCGATGAGCAGTTCTTC
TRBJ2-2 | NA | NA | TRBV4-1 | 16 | CASSHEGLTGTGELFF | TGCGCCAGCAGCCACGAGGGGTTAACGGGTACCGGGGAGCTGTTTTTT
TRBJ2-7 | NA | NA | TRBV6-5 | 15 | CASSYSLGFSYEQYF | TGTGCCAGCAGTTACTCGCTGGGTTTCTCCTACGAGCAGTACTTC
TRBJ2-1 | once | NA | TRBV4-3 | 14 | CASSHYGLHNEQFF | TGCGCCAGCAGCCATTACGGCCTCCACAATGAGCAGTTCTTC
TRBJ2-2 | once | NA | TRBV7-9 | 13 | CASSLLRAGELFF | TGTGCCAGCAGCCTCCTTAGGGCCGGGGAGCTGTTTTTT
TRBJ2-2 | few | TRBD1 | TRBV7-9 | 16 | CATHRRDREYTGELFF | TGTGCCACCCACCGCCGGGACAGGGAATACACCGGGGAGCTGTTTTTT
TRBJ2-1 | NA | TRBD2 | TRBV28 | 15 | CASSLPGGPYNEQFF | TGTGCCAGCAGTTTGCCGGGAGGGCCCTACAATGAGCAGTTCTTC
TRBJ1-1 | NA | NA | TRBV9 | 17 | CASSVLYPEGWNTEAFF | TGTGCCAGCAGCGTACTTTATCCAGAGGGGTGGAACACTGAAGCTTTCTTT
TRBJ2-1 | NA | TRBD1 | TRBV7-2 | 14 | CTSSRDRAYNEQFF | TGTACCAGCAGCCGAGACAGGGCCTACAATGAGCAGTTCTTC
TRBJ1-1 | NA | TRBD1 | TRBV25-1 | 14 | CASKRTGWDTEAFF | TGTGCCAGCAAGAGGACAGGATGGGACACTGAAGCTTTCTTT
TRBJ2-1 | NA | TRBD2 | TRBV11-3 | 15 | CASSLGTSGRNEQFF | TGTGCCAGCAGCTTAGGGACTAGCGGGAGAAATGAGCAGTTCTTC
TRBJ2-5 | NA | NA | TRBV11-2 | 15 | CASSLVPVLEETQYF | TGTGCCAGCAGCTTAGTCCCGGTGCTGGAAGAGACCCAGTACTTC
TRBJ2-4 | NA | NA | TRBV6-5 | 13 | CASSPGWADIQYF | TGTGCCAGCAGCCCGGGGTGGGCGGACATTCAGTACTTC
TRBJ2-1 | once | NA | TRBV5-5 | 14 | CASSLGPQDNEQFF | TGTGCCAGCAGCTTGGGCCCCCAAGACAATGAGCAGTTCTTC
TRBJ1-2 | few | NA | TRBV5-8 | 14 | CASSLVRGTYGYTF | TGTGCCAGCAGCTTGGTGCGGGGGACCTATGGCTACACCTTC
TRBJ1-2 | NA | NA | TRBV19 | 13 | CASSSPAQMGYTF | TGTGCCAGTAGTTCCCCGGCTCAGATGGGCTACACCTTC
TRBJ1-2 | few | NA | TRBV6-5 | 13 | CASSYTTNYGYTF | TGTGCCAGCAGTTACACGACTAACTATGGCTACACCTTC
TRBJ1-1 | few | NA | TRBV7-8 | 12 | CASSLGATEAFF | TGTGCCAGCAGCTTAGGGGCCACTGAAGCTTTCTTT
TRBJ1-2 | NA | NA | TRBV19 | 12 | CASAYRWDGYTF | TGTGCCAGTGCTTACAGGTGGGATGGCTACACCTTC
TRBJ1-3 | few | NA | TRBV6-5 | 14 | CASSYGTSGNTIYF | TGTGCCAGCAGTTACGGGACTTCTGGAAACACCATATATTTT
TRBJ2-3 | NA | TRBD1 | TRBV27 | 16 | CASSLRGDRATDTQYF | TGTGCCAGCAGTCTTAGGGGGGACAGGGCCACAGATACGCAGTATTTT
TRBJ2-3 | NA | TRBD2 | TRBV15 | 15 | CATSSSSGGSDTQYF | TGTGCCACCAGCAGCTCTAGCGGGGGATCAGATACGCAGTATTTT
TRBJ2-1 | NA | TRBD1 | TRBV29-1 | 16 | CSVHRRVGTDNNEQFF | TGCAGCGTTCACCGTCGGGTCGGGACAGATAACAATGAGCAGTTCTTC
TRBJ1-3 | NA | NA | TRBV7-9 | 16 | CASSPTGPFSGNTIYF | TGTGCCAGCAGTCCCACGGGCCCGTTCTCTGGAAACACCATATATTTT